This TCR beta chain was profiled in a study of CD8+ T cells in alopecia areata. Study in general: Twice a day, 5 to 10 mg of oral tofacitinib was administered to treated patients. Tofacitinib ran for 6 to 18 months before 6 months off drug.

Germline assignment: CDR1 SGHRS and CDR2 YFSETQ. The CDR3 has 17 amino acids. Losses at the gene ends were 7 bases for V and 1 base for J; bases not matched to a gene: 7. Extracted RNA was reverse transcribed, and the resulting cDNA served as sequencing template. TCRdb's copy holds only in-frame clones and misses some; the assay was immunoSEQ multiplex PCR. The sample consists of over 200,000 clones, approximately 52% of them appearing once. The specimen comprised CD4+ T cells sorted from blood, sampled at week 0. The chain combines TRBV5-1 with TRBJ2-6; the match to TRBD1 covers 11 bases. This TCR derives from a human donor with alopecia areata. CDR3 bases: TGCGCCAGCTCCGGGACAGGGGGAGGATCTGGGGCCAACGTCCTGACTTTC. As protein: CASSGTGGGSGANVLTF.